This T cell receptor (beta chain) was obtained from a study of blood T cell repertoires in COVID-19. As originally analysed: For nucleated cells, counts were estimated from reference gene primer amplification. Sequenced by immunoSEQ multiplex PCR; TCRdb stores in-frame clones only, minus some. V and J calls and clone size are those listed in that table; D and trimming were worked out from the DNA. This table has 300,000 to 350,000 clones, roughly 90% appearing once. Cohort placement rested on clinical history that participants reported themselves. Symptom resolution, clearance, or two negative PCRs marked donors in Cohort 3 as recovered. This clone was counted between two and nine times. The ends were cut back, 6 bases at V and 7 bases at J, with 18 bases in the middle. The CDR3 loop spans 14 amino acids. CDR1 and CDR2 from the germline V gene are MDHEN and SYDVKM.

The genes are TRBV28 and TRBJ1-2; possibly TRBD1 for D (6 bases). Source material: PBMCs or T cells enriched from blood (not recorded which). The TCR comes from a woman aged 30 to 39 who had recovered from COVID-19. The CDR3 DNA sequence: TGTGCCAGCAGCTACGTAACACAGGGCTCTGGCTACACCTTC. Residues: CASSYVTQGSGYTF.